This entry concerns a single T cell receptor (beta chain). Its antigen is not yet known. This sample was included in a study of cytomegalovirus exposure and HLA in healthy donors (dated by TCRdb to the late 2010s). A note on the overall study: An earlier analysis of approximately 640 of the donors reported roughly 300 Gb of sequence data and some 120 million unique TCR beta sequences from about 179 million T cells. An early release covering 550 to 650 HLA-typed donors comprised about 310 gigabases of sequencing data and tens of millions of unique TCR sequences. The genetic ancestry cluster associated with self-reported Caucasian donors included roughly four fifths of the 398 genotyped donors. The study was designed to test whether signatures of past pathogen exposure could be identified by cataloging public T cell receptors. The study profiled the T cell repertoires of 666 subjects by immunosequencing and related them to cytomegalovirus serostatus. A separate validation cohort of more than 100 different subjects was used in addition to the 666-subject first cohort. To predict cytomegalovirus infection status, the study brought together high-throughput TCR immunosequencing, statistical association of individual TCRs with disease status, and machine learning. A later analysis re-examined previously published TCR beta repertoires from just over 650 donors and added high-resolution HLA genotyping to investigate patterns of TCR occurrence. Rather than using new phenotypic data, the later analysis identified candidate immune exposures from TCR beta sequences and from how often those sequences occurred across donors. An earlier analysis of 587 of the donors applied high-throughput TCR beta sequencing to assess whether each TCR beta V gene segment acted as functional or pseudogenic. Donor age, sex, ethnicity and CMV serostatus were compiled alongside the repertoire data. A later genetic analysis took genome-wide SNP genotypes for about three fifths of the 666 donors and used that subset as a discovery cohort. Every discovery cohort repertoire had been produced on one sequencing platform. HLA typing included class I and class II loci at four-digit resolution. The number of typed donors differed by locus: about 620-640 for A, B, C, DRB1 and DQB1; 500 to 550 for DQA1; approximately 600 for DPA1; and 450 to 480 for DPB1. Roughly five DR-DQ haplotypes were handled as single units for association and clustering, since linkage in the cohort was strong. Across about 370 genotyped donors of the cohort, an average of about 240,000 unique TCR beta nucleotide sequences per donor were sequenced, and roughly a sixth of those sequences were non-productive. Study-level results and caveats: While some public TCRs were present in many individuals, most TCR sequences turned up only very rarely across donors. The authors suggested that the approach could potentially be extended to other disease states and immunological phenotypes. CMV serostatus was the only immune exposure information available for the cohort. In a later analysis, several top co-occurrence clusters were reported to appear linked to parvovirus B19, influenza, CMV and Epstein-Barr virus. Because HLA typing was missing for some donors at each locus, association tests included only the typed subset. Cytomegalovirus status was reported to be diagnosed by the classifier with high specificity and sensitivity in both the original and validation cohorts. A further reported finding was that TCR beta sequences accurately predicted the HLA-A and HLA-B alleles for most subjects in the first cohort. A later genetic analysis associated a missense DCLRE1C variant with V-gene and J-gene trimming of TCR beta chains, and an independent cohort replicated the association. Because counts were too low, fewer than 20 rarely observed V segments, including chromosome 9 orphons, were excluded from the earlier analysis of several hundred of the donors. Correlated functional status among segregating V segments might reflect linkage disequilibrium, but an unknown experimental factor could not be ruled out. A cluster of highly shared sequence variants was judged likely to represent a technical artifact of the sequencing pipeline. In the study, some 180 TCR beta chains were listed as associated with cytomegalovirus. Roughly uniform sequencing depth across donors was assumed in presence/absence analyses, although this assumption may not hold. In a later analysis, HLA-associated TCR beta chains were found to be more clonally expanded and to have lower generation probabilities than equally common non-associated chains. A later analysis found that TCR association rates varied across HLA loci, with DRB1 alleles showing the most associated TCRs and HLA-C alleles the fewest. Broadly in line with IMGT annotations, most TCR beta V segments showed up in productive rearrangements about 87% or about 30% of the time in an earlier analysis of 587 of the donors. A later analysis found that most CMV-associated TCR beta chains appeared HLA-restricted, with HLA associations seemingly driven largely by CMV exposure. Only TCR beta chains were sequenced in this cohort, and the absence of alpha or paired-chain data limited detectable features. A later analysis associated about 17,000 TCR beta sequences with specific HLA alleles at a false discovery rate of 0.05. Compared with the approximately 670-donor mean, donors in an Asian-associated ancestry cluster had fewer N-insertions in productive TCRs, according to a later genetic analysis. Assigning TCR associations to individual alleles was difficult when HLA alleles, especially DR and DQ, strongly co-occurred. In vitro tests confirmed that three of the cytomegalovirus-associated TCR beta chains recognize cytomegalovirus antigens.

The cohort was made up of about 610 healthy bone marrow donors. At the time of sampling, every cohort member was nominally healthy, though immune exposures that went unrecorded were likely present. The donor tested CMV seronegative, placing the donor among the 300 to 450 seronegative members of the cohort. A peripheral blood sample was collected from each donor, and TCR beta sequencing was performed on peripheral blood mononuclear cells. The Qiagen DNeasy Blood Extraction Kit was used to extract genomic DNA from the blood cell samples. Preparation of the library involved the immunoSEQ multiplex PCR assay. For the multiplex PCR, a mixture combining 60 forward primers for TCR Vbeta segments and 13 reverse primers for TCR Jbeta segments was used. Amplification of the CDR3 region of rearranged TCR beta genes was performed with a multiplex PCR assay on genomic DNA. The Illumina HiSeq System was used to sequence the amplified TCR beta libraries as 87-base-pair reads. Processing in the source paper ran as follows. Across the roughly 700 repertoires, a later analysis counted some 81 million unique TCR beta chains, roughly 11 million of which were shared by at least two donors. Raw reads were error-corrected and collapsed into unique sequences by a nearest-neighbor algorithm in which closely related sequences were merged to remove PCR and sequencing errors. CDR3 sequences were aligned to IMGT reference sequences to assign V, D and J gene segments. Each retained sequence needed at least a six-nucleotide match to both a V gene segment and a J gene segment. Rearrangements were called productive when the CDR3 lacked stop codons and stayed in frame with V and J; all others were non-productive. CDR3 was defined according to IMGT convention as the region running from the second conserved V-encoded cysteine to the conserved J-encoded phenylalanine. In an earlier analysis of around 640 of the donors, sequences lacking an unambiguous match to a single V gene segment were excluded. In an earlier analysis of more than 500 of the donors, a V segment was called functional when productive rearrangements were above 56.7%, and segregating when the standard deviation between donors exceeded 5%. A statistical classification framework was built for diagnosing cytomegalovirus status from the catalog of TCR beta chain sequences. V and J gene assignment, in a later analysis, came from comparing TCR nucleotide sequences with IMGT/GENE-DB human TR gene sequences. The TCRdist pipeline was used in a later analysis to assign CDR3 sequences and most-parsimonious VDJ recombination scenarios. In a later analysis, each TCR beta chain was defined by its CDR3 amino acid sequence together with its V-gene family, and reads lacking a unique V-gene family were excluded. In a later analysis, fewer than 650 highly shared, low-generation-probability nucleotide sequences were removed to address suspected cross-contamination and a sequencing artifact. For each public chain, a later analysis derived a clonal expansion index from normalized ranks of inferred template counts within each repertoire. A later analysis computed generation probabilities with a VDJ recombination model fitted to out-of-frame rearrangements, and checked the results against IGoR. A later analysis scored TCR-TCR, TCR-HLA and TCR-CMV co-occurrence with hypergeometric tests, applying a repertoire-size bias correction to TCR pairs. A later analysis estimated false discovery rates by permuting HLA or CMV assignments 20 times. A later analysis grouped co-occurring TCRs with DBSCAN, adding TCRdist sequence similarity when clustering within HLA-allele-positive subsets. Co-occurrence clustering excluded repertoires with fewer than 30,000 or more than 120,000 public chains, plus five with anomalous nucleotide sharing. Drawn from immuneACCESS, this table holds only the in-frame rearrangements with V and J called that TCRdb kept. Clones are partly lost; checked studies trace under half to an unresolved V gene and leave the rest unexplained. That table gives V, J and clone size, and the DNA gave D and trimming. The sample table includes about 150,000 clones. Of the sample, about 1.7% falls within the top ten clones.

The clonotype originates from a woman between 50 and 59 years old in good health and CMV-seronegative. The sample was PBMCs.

The DNA is as follows: TGTGCCAGCTCACCGTTACAGGGTCGGTCCTCTGGAAACACCATATATTTT. Its protein product is CASSPLQGRSSGNTIYF. Recombination linked TRBV18 to TRBJ1-3; matching of 6 bases hints at TRBD1 as the D gene. From the cysteine through the phenylalanine, the CDR3 covers 17 amino acids. Just CDR3 DNA is preserved here, 51 bases in frame from base 1. The germline V gene yields KGHSH for CDR1 and LQKENI for CDR2. V loses 3 bases, J loses 0 bases, and the germline ends lie 15 bases apart.